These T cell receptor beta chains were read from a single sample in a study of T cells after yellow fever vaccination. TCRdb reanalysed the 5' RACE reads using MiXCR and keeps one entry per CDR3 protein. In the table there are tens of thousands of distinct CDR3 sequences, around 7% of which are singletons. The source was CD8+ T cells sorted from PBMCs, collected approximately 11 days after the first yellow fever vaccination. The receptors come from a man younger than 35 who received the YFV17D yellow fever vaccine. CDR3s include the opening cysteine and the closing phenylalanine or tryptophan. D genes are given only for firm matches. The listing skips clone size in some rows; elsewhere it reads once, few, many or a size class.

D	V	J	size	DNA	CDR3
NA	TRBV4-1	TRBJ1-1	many	TGCGCCAGCAGCGAGGACGGCACTGAAGCTTTCTTT	CASSEDGTEAFF
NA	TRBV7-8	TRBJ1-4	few	TGTGCCAGCAGCTTACCCGAGGACAGCGAAAAACTGTTTTTT	CASSLPEDSEKLFF
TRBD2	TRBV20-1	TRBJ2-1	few	TGCAGTGCTAGTACACTAGCGGGCTCCTACAATGAGCAGTTCTTC	CSASTLAGSYNEQFF
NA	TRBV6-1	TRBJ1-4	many	TGTGCCAGCAGTGGACAGGAAAATGAAAAACTGTTTTTT	CASSGQENEKLFF
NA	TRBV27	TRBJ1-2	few	TGTGCCAGCAGTTTCGTCACAGGAGAGCTTGGCTACACCTTC	CASSFVTGELGYTF
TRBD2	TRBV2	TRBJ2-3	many	TGTGCCAGCGGGGGACTAGCGGGGAGTCCCGATACGCAGTATTTT	CASGGLAGSPDTQYF
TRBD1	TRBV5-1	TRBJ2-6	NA	TGCGCCAGCAGCCCCAGGACAGGGGGCTATGTTGCCTCTGGGGCCAACGTCCTGACTTTC	CASSPRTGGYVASGANVLTF
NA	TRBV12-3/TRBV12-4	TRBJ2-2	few	TGTGCCAGCCTAAGGCGGGCGGGGACGAACACCGGGGAGCTGTTTTTT	CASLRRAGTNTGELFF
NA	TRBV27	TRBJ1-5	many	TGTGCCAGCAGTTTTTTCCCCCCGACACTTTTTAGCAATCAGCCCCAGCATTTT	CASSFFPPTLFSNQPQHF
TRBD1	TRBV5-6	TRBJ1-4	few	TGTGCCAGCAGTTCAGGACAGGGTTACGGAAAACTGTTTTTT	CASSSGQGYGKLFF
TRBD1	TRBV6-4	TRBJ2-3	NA	TGTGCCAGCAGTGCCCAGGGGGCAAACACAGATACGCAGTATTTT	CASSAQGANTDTQYF
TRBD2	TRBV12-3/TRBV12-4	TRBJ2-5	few	TGTGCCAGCAGTTTGTTCCCCAGCGGGGGTGTTCAAGAGACCCAGTACTTC	CASSLFPSGGVQETQYF
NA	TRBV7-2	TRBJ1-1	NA	TGTGCCAGCAGCGTCCCTGCGCTAGACGCTTTCTTT	CASSVPALDAFF
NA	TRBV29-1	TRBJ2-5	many	TGCAGCGTTGGTTCCGGGGCGTTTAGGGAGACCCAGTACTTC	CSVGSGAFRETQYF
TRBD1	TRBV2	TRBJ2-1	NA	TGTGCCGACCGGGACAGGGGCTCCTACAATGAGCAGTTCTTC	CADRDRGSYNEQFF
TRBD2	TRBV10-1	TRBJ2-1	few	TGCGCCAGCAGTTCTACCGGGACTAGCGGGAATGAGCAGTTCTTC	CASSSTGTSGNEQFF
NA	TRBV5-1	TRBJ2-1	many	TGCGCCAGCAGCTTCCGGGTCTATGAGCAGTTCTTC	CASSFRVYEQFF
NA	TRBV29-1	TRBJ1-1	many	TGCAGCTTTTTTAGCGCCCGAAAAGCTTTCTTT	CSFFSARKAFF
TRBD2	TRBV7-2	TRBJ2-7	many	TGTGCCAGCAGCTTAATCGGGGGGGCGGTCAACGAGCAGTACTTC	CASSLIGGAVNEQYF
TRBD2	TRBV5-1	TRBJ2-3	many	TGCGCCAGCAGCTTGGGACTAGCGGGGGGCCCAGATACGCAGTATTTT	CASSLGLAGGPDTQYF
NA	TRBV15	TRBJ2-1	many	TGTGCCACCAGCAGCGGACAGAGGAATTACAATGAGCAGTTCTTC	CATSSGQRNYNEQFF
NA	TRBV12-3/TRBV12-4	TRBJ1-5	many	TGTGCCAGCAGTTTAGTCGGTCAGCCCCAGCATTTT	CASSLVGQPQHF
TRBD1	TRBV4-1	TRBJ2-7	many	TGCGCCAGCAGCCAAGGCCGGGACAGGCCCTACGAGCAGTACTTC	CASSQGRDRPYEQYF
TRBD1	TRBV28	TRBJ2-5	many	TGTGCCACCCAGGGTAGGGGGCGAGAGACCCAGTACTTC	CATQGRGRETQYF
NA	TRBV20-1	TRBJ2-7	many	TGCAGTGCCGAGACTCAGGGGTACGAGCAGTACTTC	CSAETQGYEQYF
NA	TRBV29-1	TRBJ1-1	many	TGCAGCGTTGAAGAACCGAGGACCGCTGAAGCTTTCTTT	CSVEEPRTAEAFF
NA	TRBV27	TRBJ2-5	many	TGTGCCAGCAGTCCCCTGAGGGAGGAGACCCAGTACTTC	CASSPLREETQYF
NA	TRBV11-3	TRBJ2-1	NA	TGTGCCAGCAGCCTCCGGGACAGTGGGGGGAATGAGCAGTTCTTC	CASSLRDSGGNEQFF
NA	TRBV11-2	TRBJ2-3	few	TGTGCCAGCAGCCGACCGTTAGGGACCGGCACAGATACGCAGTATTTT	CASSRPLGTGTDTQYF
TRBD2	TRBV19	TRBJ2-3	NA	TGTGCCAGTAGCCCACTAGCGGGGGAAACATCAGATACGCAGTATTTT	CASSPLAGETSDTQYF
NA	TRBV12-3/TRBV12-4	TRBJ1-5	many	TGTGCCAGCAGTTTCGGGAAGGGCAATCAGCCCCAGCATTTT	CASSFGKGNQPQHF
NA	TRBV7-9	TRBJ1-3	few	TGTGCTCAGGACTCTGGAAACACCATATATTTT	CAQDSGNTIYF
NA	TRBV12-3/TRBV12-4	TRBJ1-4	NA	TGTGCCAGCAGTCCCCGGGACCGGAGGGAAAAACTGTTTTTT	CASSPRDRREKLFF
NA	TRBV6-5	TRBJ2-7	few	TGTGCCAGCAGTTACCGGGCTTTCTACGAGCAGTACTTC	CASSYRAFYEQYF
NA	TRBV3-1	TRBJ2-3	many	TGTGCCAGCAGCCAACCCTTTCAGCGGACACCGGCAGATACGCAGTATTTT	CASSQPFQRTPADTQYF
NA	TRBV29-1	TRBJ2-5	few	TGCAGCGTTGGGTGGGGAGGACAAGAGACCCAGTACTTC	CSVGWGGQETQYF